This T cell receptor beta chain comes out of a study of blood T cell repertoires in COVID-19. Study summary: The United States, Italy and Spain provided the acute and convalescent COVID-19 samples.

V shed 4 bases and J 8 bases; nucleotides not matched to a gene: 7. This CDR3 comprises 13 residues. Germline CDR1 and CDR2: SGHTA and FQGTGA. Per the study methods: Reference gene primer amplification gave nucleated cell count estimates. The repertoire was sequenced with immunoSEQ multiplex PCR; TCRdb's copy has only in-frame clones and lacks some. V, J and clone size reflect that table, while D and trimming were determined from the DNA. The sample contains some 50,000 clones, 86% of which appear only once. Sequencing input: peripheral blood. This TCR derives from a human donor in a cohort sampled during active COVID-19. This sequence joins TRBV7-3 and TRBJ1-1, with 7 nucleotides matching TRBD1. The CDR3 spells CASSSYRGAEAFF. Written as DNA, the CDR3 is TGTGCCAGCAGCTCCTACAGGGGCGCCGAAGCTTTCTTT.